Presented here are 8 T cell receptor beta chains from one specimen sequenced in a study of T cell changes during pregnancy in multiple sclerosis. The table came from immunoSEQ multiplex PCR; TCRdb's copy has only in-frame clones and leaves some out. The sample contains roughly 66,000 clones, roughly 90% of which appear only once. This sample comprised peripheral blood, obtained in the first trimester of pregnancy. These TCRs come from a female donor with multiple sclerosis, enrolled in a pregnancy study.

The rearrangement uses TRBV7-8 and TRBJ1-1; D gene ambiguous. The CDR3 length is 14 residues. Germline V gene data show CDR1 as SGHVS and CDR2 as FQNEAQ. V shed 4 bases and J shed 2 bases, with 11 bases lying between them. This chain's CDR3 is CASSSGGSNTEAFF. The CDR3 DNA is TGTGCCAGCAGCTCCGGCGGGTCAAACACTGAAGCTTTCTTT.

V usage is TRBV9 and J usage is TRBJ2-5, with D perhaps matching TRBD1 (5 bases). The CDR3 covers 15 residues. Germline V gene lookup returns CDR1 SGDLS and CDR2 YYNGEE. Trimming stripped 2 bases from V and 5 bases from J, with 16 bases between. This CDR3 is CASSVAGLGWETQYF. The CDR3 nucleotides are TGTGCCAGCAGCGTGGCAGGGCTGGGATGGGAGACCCAGTACTTC.

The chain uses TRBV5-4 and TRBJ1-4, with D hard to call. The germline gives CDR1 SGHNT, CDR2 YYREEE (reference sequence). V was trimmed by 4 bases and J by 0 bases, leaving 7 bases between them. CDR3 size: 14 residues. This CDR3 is CASSRDATNEKLFF. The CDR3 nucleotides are TGTGCCAGCAGCCGAGATGCAACTAATGAAAAACTGTTTTTT.

The CDR3 region has the DNA TGTGCCAGCAGCCGCGCCGGGACAAGCACTGAAGCTTTCTTT. This sequence encodes CASSRAGTSTEAFF. This chain uses TRBV7-3 with TRBJ1-1; D is possibly TRBD1 (6 bases). Trimming left V 5 bases short and J 4 bases short, with 14 bases between. Germline V gene sequence: CDR1 SGHTA, CDR2 FQGTGA. There are 14 residues in the CDR3.

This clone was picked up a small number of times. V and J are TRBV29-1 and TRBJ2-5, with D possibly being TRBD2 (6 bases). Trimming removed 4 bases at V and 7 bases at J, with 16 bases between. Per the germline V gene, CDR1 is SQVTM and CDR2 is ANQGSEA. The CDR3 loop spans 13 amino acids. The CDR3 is CSVARGDSGTQYF. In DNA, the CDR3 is TGCAGCGTTGCTCGAGGGGATAGCGGGACCCAGTACTTC.

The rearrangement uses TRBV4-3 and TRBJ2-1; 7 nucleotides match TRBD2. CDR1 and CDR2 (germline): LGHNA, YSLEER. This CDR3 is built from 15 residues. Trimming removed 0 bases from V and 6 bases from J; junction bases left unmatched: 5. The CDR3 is CASSQEGTSVNEQFF. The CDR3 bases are TGCGCCAGCAGCCAAGAGGGCACTAGCGTCAATGAGCAGTTCTTC.

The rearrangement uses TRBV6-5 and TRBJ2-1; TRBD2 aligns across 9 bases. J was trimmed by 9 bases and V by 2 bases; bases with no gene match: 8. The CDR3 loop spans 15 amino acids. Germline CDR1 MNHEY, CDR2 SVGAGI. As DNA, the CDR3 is TGTGCCAGCAGTTACAGCGCGGGAGGGAGCGGTGAGCAGTTCTTC. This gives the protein CASSYSAGGSGEQFF.

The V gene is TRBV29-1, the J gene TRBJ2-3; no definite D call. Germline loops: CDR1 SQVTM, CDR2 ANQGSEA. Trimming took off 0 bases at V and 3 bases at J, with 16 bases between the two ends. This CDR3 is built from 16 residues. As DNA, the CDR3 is TGCAGCGTTGAAGATCTTCATGGTCTGAGAACAGATACGCAGTATTTT. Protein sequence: CSVEDLHGLRTDTQYF.